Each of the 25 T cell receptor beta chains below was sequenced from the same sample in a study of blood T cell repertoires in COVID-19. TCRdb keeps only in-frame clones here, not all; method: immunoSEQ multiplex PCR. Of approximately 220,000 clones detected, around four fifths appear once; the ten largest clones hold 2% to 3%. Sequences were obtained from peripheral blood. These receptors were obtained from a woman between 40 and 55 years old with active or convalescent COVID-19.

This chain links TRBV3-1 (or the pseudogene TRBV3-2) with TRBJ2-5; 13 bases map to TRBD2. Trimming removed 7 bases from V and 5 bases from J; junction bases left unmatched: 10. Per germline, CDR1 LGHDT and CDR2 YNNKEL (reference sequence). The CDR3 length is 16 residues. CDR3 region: CASTPRLAGGRETQYF. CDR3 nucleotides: TGTGCCAGCACCCCTAGACTAGCGGGGGGCCGGGAGACCCAGTACTTC.

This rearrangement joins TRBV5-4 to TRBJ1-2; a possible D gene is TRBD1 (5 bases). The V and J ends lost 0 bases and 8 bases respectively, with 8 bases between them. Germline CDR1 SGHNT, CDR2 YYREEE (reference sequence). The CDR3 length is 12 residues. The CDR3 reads CASSLEGAGYTF. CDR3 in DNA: TGTGCCAGCAGCTTGGAAGGGGCCGGCTACACCTTC.

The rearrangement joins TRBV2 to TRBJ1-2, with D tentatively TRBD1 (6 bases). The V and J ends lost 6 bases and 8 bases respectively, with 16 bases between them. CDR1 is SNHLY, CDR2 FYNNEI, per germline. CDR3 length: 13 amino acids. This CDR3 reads CASSLQGPWGYTF. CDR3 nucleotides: TGTGCCAGCAGCCTACAGGGTCCCTGGGGCTACACCTTC. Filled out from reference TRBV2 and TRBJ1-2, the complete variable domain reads EPEVTQTPSHQVTQMGQEVILRCVPISNHLYFYWYRQILGQKVEFLVSFYNNEISEKSEIFDDQFSVERPDGSNFTLKIRSTKLEDSAMYFCASSLQGPWGYTFGSGTRLTVV.

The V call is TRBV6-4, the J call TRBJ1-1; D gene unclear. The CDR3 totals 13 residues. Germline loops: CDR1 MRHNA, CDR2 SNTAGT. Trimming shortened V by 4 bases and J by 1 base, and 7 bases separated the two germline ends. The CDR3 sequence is CASSVAPNTEAFF. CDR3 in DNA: TGTGCCAGCAGTGTGGCCCCGAACACTGAAGCTTTCTTT.

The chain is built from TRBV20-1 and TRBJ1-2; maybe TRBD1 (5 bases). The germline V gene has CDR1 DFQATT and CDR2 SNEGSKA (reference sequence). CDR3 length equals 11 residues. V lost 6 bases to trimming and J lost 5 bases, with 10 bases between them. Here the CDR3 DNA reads TGCAGTGCCGTGGCAGGGTATGGCTACACCTTC. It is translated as CSAVAGYGYTF.

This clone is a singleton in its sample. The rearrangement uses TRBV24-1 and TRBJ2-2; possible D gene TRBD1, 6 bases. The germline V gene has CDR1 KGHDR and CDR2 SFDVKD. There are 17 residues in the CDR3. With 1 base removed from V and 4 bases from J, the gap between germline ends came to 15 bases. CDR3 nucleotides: TGTGCCACCAGTGATTTTGTGTGGGGGCAGGGCACCGGGGAGCTGTTTTTT. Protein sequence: CATSDFVWGQGTGELFF.

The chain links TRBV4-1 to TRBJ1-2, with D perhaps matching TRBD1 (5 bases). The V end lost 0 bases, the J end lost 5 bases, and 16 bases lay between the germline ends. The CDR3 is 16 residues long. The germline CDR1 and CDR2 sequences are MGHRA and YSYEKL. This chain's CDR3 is CASSQEGAGKNYGYTF. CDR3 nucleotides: TGCGCCAGCAGCCAAGAAGGGGCAGGGAAAAATTATGGCTACACCTTC.

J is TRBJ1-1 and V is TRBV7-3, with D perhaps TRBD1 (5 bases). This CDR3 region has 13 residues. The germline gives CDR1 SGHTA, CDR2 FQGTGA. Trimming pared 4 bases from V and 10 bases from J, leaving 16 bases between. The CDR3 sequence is CASSSRGDSGAFF. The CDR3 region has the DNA TGTGCCAGCAGCTCACGGGGGGACTCGGGAGCTTTCTTT. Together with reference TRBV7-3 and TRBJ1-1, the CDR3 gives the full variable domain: GAGVSQTPSNKVTEKGKYVELRCDPISGHTALYWYRQSLGQGPEFLIYFQGTGAADDSGLPNDRFFAVRPEGSVSTLKIQRTERGDSAVYLCASSSRGDSGAFFGQGTRLTVV.

The CDR3 here is CASSTQGTNEQFF. In DNA form, the CDR3 reads TGTGCCAGCAGTACCCAGGGTACCAATGAGCAGTTCTTC. This chain joins TRBV27 and TRBJ2-1, with a tentative D call TRBD1 (5 bases). This CDR3 comprises 13 residues. Deletions cut 5 bases from V and 6 bases from J, with 11 bases between. Germline V CDR1 and CDR2: MNHEY, SMNVEV (reference sequence).

This chain's CDR3 is CASSLQGAGEAFF. CDR3 nucleotide sequence: TGTGCCAGCAGTTTGCAGGGAGCGGGTGAAGCTTTCTTT. This chain joins TRBV27 and TRBJ1-1; the D gene is possibly TRBD1 (5 bases). This CDR3 has 13 residues. The V and J ends lost 3 bases and 7 bases respectively, with 12 bases between them. In germline, CDR1 is MNHEY, CDR2 SMNVEV (reference sequence).

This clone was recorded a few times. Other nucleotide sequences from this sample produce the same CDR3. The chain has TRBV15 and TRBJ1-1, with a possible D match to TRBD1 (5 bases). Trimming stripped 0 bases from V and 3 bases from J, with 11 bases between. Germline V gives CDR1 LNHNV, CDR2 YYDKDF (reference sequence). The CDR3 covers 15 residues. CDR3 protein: CATSRDSRGDTEAFF. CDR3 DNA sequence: TGTGCCACCAGCAGAGATTCTCGGGGGGACACTGAAGCTTTCTTT.

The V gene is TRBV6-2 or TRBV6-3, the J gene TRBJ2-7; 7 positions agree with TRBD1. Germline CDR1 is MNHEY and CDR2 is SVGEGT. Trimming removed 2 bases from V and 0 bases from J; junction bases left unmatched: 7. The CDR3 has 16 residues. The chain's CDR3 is CASSYGGQTSSYEQYF. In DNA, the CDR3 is TGTGCCAGCAGTTACGGGGGACAGACAAGCTCCTACGAGCAGTACTTC.

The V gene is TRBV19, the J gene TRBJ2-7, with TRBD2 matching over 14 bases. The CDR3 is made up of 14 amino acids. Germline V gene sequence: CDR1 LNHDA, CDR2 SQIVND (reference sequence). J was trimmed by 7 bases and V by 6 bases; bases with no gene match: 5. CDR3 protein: CASSRGLAGEEQYF. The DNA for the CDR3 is TGTGCCAGTAGCAGGGGACTAGCGGGAGAAGAGCAGTACTTC.

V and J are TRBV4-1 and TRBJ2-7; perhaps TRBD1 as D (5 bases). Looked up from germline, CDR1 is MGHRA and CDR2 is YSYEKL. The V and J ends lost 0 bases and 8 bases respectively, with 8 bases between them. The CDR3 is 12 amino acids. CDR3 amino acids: CASSQEQGKQYF. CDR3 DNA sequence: TGCGCCAGCAGCCAAGAGCAGGGTAAGCAGTACTTC.

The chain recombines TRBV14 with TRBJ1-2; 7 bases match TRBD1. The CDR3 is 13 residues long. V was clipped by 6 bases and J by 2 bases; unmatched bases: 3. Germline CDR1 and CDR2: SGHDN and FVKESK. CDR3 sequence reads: CASSQQGNYGYTF. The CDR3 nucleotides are TGTGCCAGCAGTCAACAGGGGAACTATGGCTACACCTTC.

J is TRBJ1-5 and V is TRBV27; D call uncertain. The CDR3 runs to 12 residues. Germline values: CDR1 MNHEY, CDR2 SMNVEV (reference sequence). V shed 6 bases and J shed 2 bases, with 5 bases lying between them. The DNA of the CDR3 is TGTGCCAGCAGGCGGGGCAATCAGCCCCAGCATTTT. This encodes CASRRGNQPQHF.

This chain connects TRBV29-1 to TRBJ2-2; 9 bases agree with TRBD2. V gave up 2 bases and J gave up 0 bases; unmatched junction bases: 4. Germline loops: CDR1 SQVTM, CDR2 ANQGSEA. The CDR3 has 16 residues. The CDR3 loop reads CSVELRLAANTGELFF. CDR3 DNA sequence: TGCAGCGTTGAACTACGACTAGCGGCGAACACCGGGGAGCTGTTTTTT.

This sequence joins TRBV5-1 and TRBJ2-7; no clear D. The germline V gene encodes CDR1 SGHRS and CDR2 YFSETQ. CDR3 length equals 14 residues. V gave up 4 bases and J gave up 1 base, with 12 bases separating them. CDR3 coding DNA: TGCGCCAGCAGCCACGGTGACATTTCCTACGAGCAGTACTTC. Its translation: CASSHGDISYEQYF.

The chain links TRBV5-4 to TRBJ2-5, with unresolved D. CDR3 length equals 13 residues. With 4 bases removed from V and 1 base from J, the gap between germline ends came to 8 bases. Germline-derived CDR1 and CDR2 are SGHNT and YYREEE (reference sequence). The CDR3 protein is CASSTGSQETQYF. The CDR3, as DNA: TGTGCCAGCAGCACCGGGTCCCAAGAGACCCAGTACTTC.

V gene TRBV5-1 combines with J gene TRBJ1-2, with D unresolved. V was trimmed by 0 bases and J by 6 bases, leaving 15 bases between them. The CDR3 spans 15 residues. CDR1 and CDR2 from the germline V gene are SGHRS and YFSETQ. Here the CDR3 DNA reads TGCGCCAGCAGCTTGGACCCGGGAGTCCCGGATGGCTACACCTTC. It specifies CASSLDPGVPDGYTF.

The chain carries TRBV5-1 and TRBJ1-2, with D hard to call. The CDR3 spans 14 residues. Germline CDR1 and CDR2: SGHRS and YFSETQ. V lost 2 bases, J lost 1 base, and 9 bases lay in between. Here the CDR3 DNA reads TGCGCCAGCAGCTTCGGGGTGGGTAACTATGGCTACACCTTC. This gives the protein CASSFGVGNYGYTF.

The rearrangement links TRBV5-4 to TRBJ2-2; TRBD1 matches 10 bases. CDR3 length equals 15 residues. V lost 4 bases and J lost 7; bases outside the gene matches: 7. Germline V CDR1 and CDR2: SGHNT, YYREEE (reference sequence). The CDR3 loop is CASSPRQGAGGELFF. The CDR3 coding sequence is TGTGCCAGCAGCCCACGACAGGGGGCCGGCGGGGAGCTGTTTTTT.

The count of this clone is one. CDR3 DNA: TGTGCCAGTAGTGATCCAGGGGGCAACTATGGCTACACCTTC. This encodes CASSDPGGNYGYTF. The chain has TRBV19 and TRBJ1-2; 8 nucleotides match TRBD1. Germline V gives CDR1 LNHDA, CDR2 SQIVND (reference sequence). After removal of 5 bases from V and 2 bases from J, the junction contained 4 bases not matched to a gene. This CDR3 has 14 amino acids.

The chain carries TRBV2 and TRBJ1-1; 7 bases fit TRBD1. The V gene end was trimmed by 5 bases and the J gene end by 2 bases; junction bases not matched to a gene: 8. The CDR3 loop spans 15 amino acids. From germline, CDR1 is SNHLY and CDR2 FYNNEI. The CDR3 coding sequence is TGTGCCAGCAGTCCAACGGACAGGACAAACACTGAAGCTTTCTTT. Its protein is CASSPTDRTNTEAFF.

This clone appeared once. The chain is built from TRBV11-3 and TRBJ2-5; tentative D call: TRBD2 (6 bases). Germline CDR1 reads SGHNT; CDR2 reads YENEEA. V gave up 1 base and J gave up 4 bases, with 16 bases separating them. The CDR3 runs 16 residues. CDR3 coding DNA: TGTGCCAGCAGCTTAGGGGGTCGGGACTGGGTAGAGACCCAGTACTTC. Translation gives CASSLGGRDWVETQYF. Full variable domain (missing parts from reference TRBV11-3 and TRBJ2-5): EAGVVQSPRYKIIEKKQPVAFWCNPISGHNTLYWYLQNLGQGPELLIRYENEEAVDDSQLPKDRFSAERLKGVDSTLKIQPAELGDSAVYLCASSLGGRDWVETQYFGPGTRLLVL.